These 12 T cell receptor beta chains were sequenced from one sample in a study of T-cell memory formation after mild COVID-19. TCRdb re-called the 5' RACE reads through MiXCR, storing one row per CDR3 protein. The table has approximately 500,000 distinct CDR3 sequences, around a quarter seen once. The source material was PBMCs or a T cell subset sorted from them (not recorded which). These receptors were taken from an adult woman who had mild COVID-19 (a few samples of this study predate the infection). Cell type and time point are not known.

The chain uses TRBV7-2 and TRBJ2-3, with TRBD1 as a possible D gene (6 bases). CDR3 length: 15 amino acids. Germline V gene lookup returns CDR1 SGHTA and CDR2 FQGNSA. Trimming took off 5 bases at V and 6 bases at J, with 18 bases between the two ends. CDR3 nucleotides: TGTGCCAGCAGCCGGCCGGGACGCCAGGGGGATACGCAGTATTTT. Amino acids: CASSRPGRQGDTQYF.

This clonotype was counted between two and nine times. The CDR3 sequence is CASSPIFSSGPEQYF. CDR3 DNA: TGTGCCAGCAGTCCTATTTTTTCTAGCGGTCCGGAGCAGTACTTC. The V call is TRBV7-9, the J call TRBJ2-7; 7 bases are a match to TRBD2. The CDR3 is 15 residues long. From germline, CDR1 is SEHNR and CDR2 FQNEAQ (reference sequence). V lost 6 bases and J lost 7; bases outside the gene matches: 15. The full variable domain, its missing parts supplied by reference TRBV7-9 and TRBJ2-7, is DTGVSQNPRHKITKRGQNVTFRCDPISEHNRLYWYRQTLGQGPEFLTYFQNEAQLEKSRLLSDRFSAERPKGSFSTLEIQRTEQGDSAMYLCASSPIFSSGPEQYFGPGTRLTVT.

V gene TRBV12-3 or TRBV12-4 combines with J gene TRBJ2-7, with 8 bases identical to TRBD1. The junction had 3 bases not matched to a gene; V was cut back by 5 bases and J by 6 bases. CDR3 length equals 12 residues. Here the CDR3 reads CASSGTGAEQYF. As DNA, the CDR3 is TGTGCCAGCAGTGGGACAGGTGCCGAGCAGTACTTC.

The chain carries TRBV29-1 and TRBJ2-3; 8 bases are shared with TRBD1. V was clipped by 7 bases and J by 5 bases; unmatched bases: 8. Germline V gene sequence: CDR1 SQVTM, CDR2 ANQGSEA. The CDR3 loop spans 13 amino acids. The CDR3: CSAGWTGRDTQYF. The CDR3 nucleotides read TGCAGCGCTGGCTGGACAGGGCGAGATACGCAGTATTTT.

This clonotype has more than one count but fewer than ten. CDR3 coding DNA: TGTGCCAGCAGGGGGTGGGACAGTACCTACGAGCAGTACTTC. Residues: CASRGWDSTYEQYF. This chain connects TRBV28 to TRBJ2-7, with TRBD1 identical over 7 bases. The CDR3 totals 14 residues. J was trimmed by 2 bases and V by 6 bases; bases with no gene match: 7. Germline V CDR1 and CDR2: MDHEN, SYDVKM.

The table lists this clonotype with a few counts. The chain carries TRBV12-3 or TRBV12-4 and TRBJ1-2; the match to TRBD1 covers 8 bases. This CDR3 is built from 13 residues. With 5 bases clipped from V and 8 bases from J, the junction kept 7 bases outside the gene matches. CDR3 region: CASSVRGLRGYTF. The CDR3, as DNA: TGTGCCAGCAGTGTCAGGGGGCTAAGGGGCTACACCTTC.

V gene TRBV11-2 combines with J gene TRBJ2-5; no definite D call. The CDR3 sequence is 12 residues long. Germline loops: CDR1 SGHAT, CDR2 FQNNGV. Trimming shortened V by 0 bases and J by 4 bases, and 3 bases separated the two germline ends. DNA for the CDR3: TGTGCCAGCAGCTTAGACGTAGAGACCCAGTACTTC. Its protein is CASSLDVETQYF.

This clonotype was counted only a few times. The CDR3 coding sequence is TGCGCCAGCAGTGAGGTCCGGGGGACCCCCAATGAGCAGTTCTTC. Amino acids: CASSEVRGTPNEQFF. The chain is built from TRBV10-2 and TRBJ2-1, with D possibly TRBD2 on 6 matching bases. The V gene lost 2 bases and the J gene lost 6 bases, with 14 bases spanning the gap. This CDR3 is built from 15 residues. Germline CDR1 and CDR2: WSHSY and SAAADI.

This chain uses TRBV4-1 with TRBJ2-1; 14 nucleotides line up with TRBD2. There are 14 residues in the CDR3. Germline-derived CDR1 and CDR2 are MGHRA and YSYEKL. With V trimmed by 2 bases and J by 15 bases, 6 bases remained unmatched. The CDR3 coding sequence is TGCGCCAGCAGCCAACAGACTAGCGGGGGGGTTCGGTTCTTC. Protein: CASSQQTSGGVRFF.

The J gene is TRBJ2-7, the V gene TRBV29-1, with D tentatively TRBD1 (6 bases). V lost 0 bases and J 0 bases, leaving 18 bases between the germline ends. The V gene's germline CDR1 is SQVTM and CDR2 ANQGSEA. CDR3 size: 17 residues. CDR3 nucleotide sequence: TGCAGCGTTGAAGATATTGGGGTCGGGACAAGCTCCTACGAGCAGTACTTC. This sequence encodes CSVEDIGVGTSSYEQYF.

This clonotype has a handful of counts. The V call is TRBV5-5, the J call TRBJ1-2, with D tentatively TRBD1 (6 bases). V was trimmed by 3 bases and J by 2 bases, leaving 11 bases between them. The germline CDR1 and CDR2 sequences are SGHKS and YYEKEE (reference sequence). The CDR3 extends over 14 amino acids. The CDR3 DNA sequence: TGTGCCAGCAGCTATGGGGGGCAGAACTATGGCTACACCTTC. Its protein is CASSYGGQNYGYTF.

The table lists this clonotype with many counts. J is TRBJ2-3 and V is TRBV20-1; 10 bases map to TRBD2. The CDR3 has 13 amino acids. The V gene's germline CDR1 is DFQATT and CDR2 SNEGSKA (reference sequence). Unmatched junction bases numbered 3, after V lost 4 bases and J lost 5 bases. The DNA of the CDR3 is TGCAGTGCTATACCTAGCGGGAGAGATACGCAGTATTTT. It yields the protein CSAIPSGRDTQYF.